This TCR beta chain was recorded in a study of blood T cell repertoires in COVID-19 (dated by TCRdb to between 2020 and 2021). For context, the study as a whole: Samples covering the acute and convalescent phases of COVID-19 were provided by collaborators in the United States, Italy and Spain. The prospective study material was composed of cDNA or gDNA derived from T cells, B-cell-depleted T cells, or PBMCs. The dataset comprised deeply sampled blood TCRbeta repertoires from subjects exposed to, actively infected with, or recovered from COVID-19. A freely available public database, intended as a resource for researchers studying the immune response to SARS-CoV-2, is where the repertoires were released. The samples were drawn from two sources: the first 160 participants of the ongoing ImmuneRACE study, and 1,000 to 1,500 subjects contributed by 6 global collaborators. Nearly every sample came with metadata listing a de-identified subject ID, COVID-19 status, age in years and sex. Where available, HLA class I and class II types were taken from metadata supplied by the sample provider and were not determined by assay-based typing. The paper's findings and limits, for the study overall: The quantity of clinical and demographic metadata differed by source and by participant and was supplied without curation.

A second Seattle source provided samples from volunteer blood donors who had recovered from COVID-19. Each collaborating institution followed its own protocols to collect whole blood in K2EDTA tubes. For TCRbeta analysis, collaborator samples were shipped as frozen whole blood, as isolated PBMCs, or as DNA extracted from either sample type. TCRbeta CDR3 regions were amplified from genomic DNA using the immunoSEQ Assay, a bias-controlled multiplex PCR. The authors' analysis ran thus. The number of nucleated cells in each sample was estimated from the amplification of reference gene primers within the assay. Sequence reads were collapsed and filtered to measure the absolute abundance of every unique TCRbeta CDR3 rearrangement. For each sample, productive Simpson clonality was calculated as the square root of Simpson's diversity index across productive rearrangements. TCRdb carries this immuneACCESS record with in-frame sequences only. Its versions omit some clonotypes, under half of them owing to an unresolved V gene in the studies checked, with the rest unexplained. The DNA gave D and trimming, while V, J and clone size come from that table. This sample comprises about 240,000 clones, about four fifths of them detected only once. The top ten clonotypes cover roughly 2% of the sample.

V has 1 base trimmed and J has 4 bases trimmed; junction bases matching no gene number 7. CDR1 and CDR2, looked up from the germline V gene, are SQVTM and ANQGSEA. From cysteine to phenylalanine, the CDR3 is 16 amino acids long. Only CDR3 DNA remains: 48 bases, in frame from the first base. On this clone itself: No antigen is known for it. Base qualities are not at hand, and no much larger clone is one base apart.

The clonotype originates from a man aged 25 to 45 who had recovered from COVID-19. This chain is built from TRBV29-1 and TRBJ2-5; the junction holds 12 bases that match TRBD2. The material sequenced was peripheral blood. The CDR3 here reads CSVEGLAGGPRETQYF. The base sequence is TGCAGCGTTGAAGGTCTAGCGGGGGGGCCGAGAGAGACCCAGTACTTC.